The 16 T cell receptor beta chains reported below all come from one sample, sequenced in a study of CD8 T cells in Susac syndrome. RNA in amounts of roughly 0.5 to 1 ug was reverse transcribed with random hexamers. MiXCR, applied by TCRdb to the immunoSEQ multiplex PCR reads, yields one record per CDR3 protein. This table has 170,000 or so distinct CDR3 sequences, approximately 94% appearing once. The sample consisted of CD4+ T cells from PBMCs. The receptors here all came from a human donor with multiple sclerosis.

The CDR3 here is CASSVMYRGQETQYF. The DNA of the CDR3 is TGTGCCAGCAGTGTTATGTACAGGGGACAAGAGACCCAGTACTTC. The genes are TRBV6-1 and TRBJ2-5; TRBD1 agrees at 7 bases. CDR1 and CDR2 from the germline V gene are MNHNS and SASEGT. The V gene end was trimmed by 4 bases and the J gene end by 2 bases; junction bases not matched to a gene: 7. This CDR3 has 15 amino acids.

The chain carries TRBV3-1 and TRBJ2-7, with D perhaps matching TRBD1 (5 bases). Germline CDR1 reads LGHDT; CDR2 reads YNNKEL (reference sequence). This CDR3 contains 15 residues. Trimming pared 0 bases from V and 3 bases from J, leaving 12 bases between. The CDR3 spells CASSQDGQGVYEQYF. The CDR3 DNA is TGTGCCAGCAGCCAAGATGGTCAGGGTGTCTACGAGCAGTACTTC.

This clonotype was counted once. The V call is TRBV28, the J call TRBJ2-1; TRBD2 agrees at 8 bases. CDR1 and CDR2 from the germline V gene are MDHEN and SYDVKM. Unmatched junction bases numbered 7, after V lost 6 bases and J lost 9 bases. This CDR3 is 13 amino acids long. The CDR3 here is CASRVGGAFEQFF. Here the CDR3 DNA reads TGTGCCAGCAGGGTCGGGGGGGCCTTTGAGCAGTTCTTC.

This clonotype was seen a single time. V gene TRBV24-1 combines with J gene TRBJ2-2; D is uncertain. Per the germline V gene, CDR1 is KGHDR and CDR2 is SFDVKD. V was trimmed by 3 bases and J by 5 bases, leaving 0 bases between them. The CDR3 covers 11 residues. The CDR3 spells CATSDTGELFF. The CDR3 nucleotides read TGTGCCACCAGTGATACCGGGGAGCTGTTTTTT.

The chain combines TRBV6-2 or TRBV6-3 with TRBJ2-7; no clear D gene. V shed 2 bases and J shed 5 bases, with 7 bases lying between them. Per the germline V gene, CDR1 is MNHEY and CDR2 is SVGEGT. This CDR3 region has 12 residues. CDR3 DNA sequence: TGTGCCAGCAGTTACCCGCAGAACGAGCAGTACTTC. It specifies CASSYPQNEQYF.

V gene TRBV25-1 combines with J gene TRBJ2-5, with D uncertain. Germline V gene sequence: CDR1 MGHDK, CDR2 SYGVNS. The length of the CDR3 is 14 residues. Trimming stripped 2 bases from V and 6 bases from J, with 13 bases between. The CDR3 DNA follows: TGTGCCAGCAGTGAAGGTCCGGGCTGGAAGACCCAGTACTTC. Translation gives CASSEGPGWKTQYF.

The CDR3 reads CASSRGGGQPQHF. The CDR3 DNA reads as TGTGCCAGCTCTAGAGGGGGCGGTCAGCCCCAGCATTTT. V gene TRBV7-3 combines with J gene TRBJ1-5, with TRBD1 matching over 7 bases. The CDR3 length is 13 residues. The germline CDR1 and CDR2 sequences are SGHTA and FQGTGA. With V trimmed by 8 bases and J by 6 bases, 7 bases remained unmatched. The whole variable domain, remainder taken from reference TRBV7-3 and TRBJ1-5, is GAGVSQTPSNKVTEKGKYVELRCDPISGHTALYWYRQSLGQGPEFLIYFQGTGAADDSGLPNDRFFAVRPEGSVSTLKIQRTERGDSAVYLCASSRGGGQPQHFGDGTRLSIL.

This chain uses TRBV3-1 with TRBJ2-1; 9 nucleotides agree with TRBD2. The V segment lost 5 bases and the J segment 6 bases; nucleotides outside the gene matches: 8. The length of the CDR3 is 15 residues. Germline V gene lookup returns CDR1 LGHDT and CDR2 YNNKEL (reference sequence). This CDR3 reads CASSEIAGAFNEQFF. Here the CDR3 DNA reads TGTGCCAGCAGCGAAATAGCGGGAGCGTTCAATGAGCAGTTCTTC.

V and J are TRBV9 and TRBJ2-5, with 9 bases aligning to TRBD2. Germline V gene data show CDR1 as SGDLS and CDR2 as YYNGEE. V was clipped by 5 bases and J by 4 bases; unmatched bases: 9. The CDR3 length is 15 residues. In DNA form, the CDR3 reads TGTGCCAGCAGTGAACTTAGCGGGAGTAGAGAGACCCAGTACTTC. Protein product: CASSELSGSRETQYF.

This sequence joins TRBV28 and TRBJ2-7, with D possibly being TRBD1 (6 bases). V lost 5 bases and J 3 bases, leaving 8 bases between the germline ends. From germline, CDR1 is MDHEN and CDR2 SYDVKM. This CDR3 region has 12 residues. CDR3 nucleotide sequence: TGTGCCAGCAGTGGACAGCTCTACGAGCAGTACTTC. Translation: CASSGQLYEQYF.

The J gene is TRBJ2-7, the V gene TRBV7-2, with TRBD2 matching over 8 bases. After removal of 5 bases from V and 7 bases from J, the junction contained 19 bases not matched to a gene. CDR1 is SGHTA and CDR2 is FQGNSA in the germline V gene. The CDR3 runs 17 residues. The CDR3: CASSDTSGGDITGEQYF. Written as DNA, the CDR3 is TGTGCCAGCAGCGACACTAGCGGAGGGGACATAACGGGGGAGCAGTACTTC.

The V and J genes are TRBV21-1 and TRBJ2-7; the table names TRBD2, a call not compared with the DNA. TRBV21-1 is assigned pseudogene status. The CDR3 totals 12 residues. In DNA, the CDR3 is TGTGCCAGCAGCAAACGGGAGATAGAGCAGTACTTC. Protein product: CASSKREIEQYF.

The chain employs TRBV9 and TRBJ1-5, with unresolved D. Trimming cost V 4 bases and J 7 bases, with 15 bases left between them. CDR3 length: 14 residues. Per the germline V gene, CDR1 is SGDLS and CDR2 is YYNGEE. CDR3 in amino acids: CASSTRGGPQPQHF. CDR3 bases: TGTGCCAGCAGCACCCGAGGTGGCCCACAGCCCCAGCATTTT. The full variable domain, rest sourced from reference TRBV9 and TRBJ1-5, is DSGVTQTPKHLITATGQRVTLRCSPRSGDLSVYWYQQSLDQGLQFLIQYYNGEERAKGNILERFSAQQFPDLHSELNLSSLELGDSALYFCASSTRGGPQPQHFGDGTRLSIL.

The chain couples TRBV10-3 to TRBJ1-2; TRBD1 aligns across 12 bases. Trimming removed 4 bases from V and 2 bases from J; junction bases left unmatched: 11. From germline, CDR1 is ENHRY and CDR2 SYGVKD. The CDR3 runs to 18 residues. In nucleotides, the CDR3 is TGTGCCATCAGTGCTTCGGGGACAGGGGGCGCCTTGAACTATGGCTACACCTTC. Protein product: CAISASGTGGALNYGYTF.

J is TRBJ2-7 and V is TRBV2; 7 bases are a match to TRBD1. Germline loops: CDR1 SNHLY, CDR2 FYNNEI. Trimming cost V 10 bases and J 0 bases; bases outside gene matches: 12. CDR3 length: 15 amino acids. The CDR3 DNA reads TGTGCCATCAAAGGGGGCGCAGGATCCTCCTACGAGCAGTACTTC. Translated: CAIKGGAGSSYEQYF.

This clonotype appeared a single time. The V and J genes are TRBV25-1 and TRBJ2-7; the match to TRBD1 covers 7 bases. V lost 10 bases and J lost 3; bases outside the gene matches: 9. The length of the CDR3 is 13 residues. Germline CDR1 reads MGHDK; CDR2 reads SYGVNS. CDR3 nucleotide sequence: TGTGCCAACTTCCGGGACAGTGACTACGAGCAGTACTTC. Protein product: CANFRDSDYEQYF.